The clone carrying this T cell receptor (beta chain) came up a few times. What it binds is unknown. All sequencing subjects had displayed CD8+CD57+ cell expansion on flow cytometry. Severe acquired aplastic anemia was the diagnosis recorded for all patients. Receipt of therapy had not occurred in any patient by the time of blood sampling. Germline CDR1 reads MGHDK; CDR2 reads SYGVNS. The CDR3 has 14 residues. The ends were cut back, 5 bases at V and 6 bases at J, with 14 bases in the middle. This specimen belongs to a study of CD8+CD57+ T cells in acquired aplastic anemia. Study summary: An average of roughly 3 ug of DNA was obtained from sorted CD4+ and CD8+ cells. Notes on the study in general: Common to patients and controls were 25 to 30 CD8+ CDR3 sequences.

Genomic DNA acted as the template from which TCR beta VDJ combination and CDR3 sequence profiling were carried out. TCRdb processed the reads anew with MiXCR; each CDR3 protein has one entry. The table includes some 200,000 distinct CDR3 sequences, roughly 50% detected once. The sequencing input was sorted CD4+, CD8+, or CD8+CD57+ T cells (not recorded which) from PBMCs. This chain uses TRBV25-1 with TRBJ2-1, with D tentatively TRBD1 or TRBD2 (6 bases each). The receptor's source is a human donor with aplastic anemia. Here the CDR3 reads CASSPIGGFNEQFF. The CDR3 nucleotides are TGTGCCAGCAGTCCCATAGGGGGGTTCAATGAGCAGTTCTTC.